This T cell receptor (beta chain) originates from a study of blood T cell repertoires in COVID-19. Germline V CDR1 and CDR2: MDHEN, SYDVKM. V gave up 3 bases and J gave up 5 bases, with 14 bases separating them. The CDR3 is 14 residues long. Sequencing was performed with immunoSEQ multiplex PCR; in TCRdb, only in-frame clones are kept and a portion is missing. The table has around 160,000 clones, roughly 83% seen once; the top ten hold 13%. The sequenced sample was PBMCs or T cells enriched from blood (not recorded which). This rearrangement joins TRBV28 to TRBJ2-7; D is perhaps TRBD2 (6 bases). This clonotype was obtained from a woman aged 55-69 years who had recovered from COVID-19. The CDR3 DNA reads as TGTGCCAGCAGTTTCGGGGGATTCAAGGACGAGCAGTACTTC. Its translation: CASSFGGFKDEQYF.